These T cell receptor beta chains were read from a single sample in a study of shared clonotypes between healthy human individuals. Sequencing was performed with immunoSEQ multiplex PCR; in TCRdb, only in-frame clones are kept and a portion is missing. This table holds around 1,100,000 clones, approximately 80% found once. The sequencing sample was made of memory CD4+ T cells from PBMCs. These receptors were collected from a man in his late teens or twenties in good health. Some clones in this sample may be carry-over from other donors' samples. Both conserved end residues are part of each CDR3. D genes are given only for firm matches. Clone sizes are given selectively: once, few, many, or a class where the clone is expanded.

TRBJ2-7 | NA | TRBD1 | TRBV30 | CAWSITGTGTYEQYF | TGTGCCTGGAGTATAACCGGGACAGGGACCTACGAGCAGTACTTC
TRBJ1-5 | NA | NA | TRBV28 | CASSPIILGQPQHF | TGTGCCAGCAGCCCCATTATCTTGGGCCAGCCCCAGCATTTT
TRBJ1-5 | NA | NA | TRBV18 | CASSPPGSPSNQPQHF | TGTGCCAGCTCTCCCCCGGGGAGCCCTAGCAATCAGCCCCAGCATTTT
TRBJ1-2 | NA | NA | TRBV14 | CASSQDAQYGYTF | TGTGCCAGCAGCCAAGACGCCCAGTATGGCTACACCTTC
TRBJ1-4 | NA | NA | TRBV28 | CASSFDGNEKLFF | TGTGCCAGCAGTTTCGACGGTAATGAAAAACTGTTTTTT
TRBJ1-1 | NA | TRBD1 | TRBV11-2 | CASRKINRDRDNMNTEAFF | TGTGCCAGCAGGAAAATAAACCGGGACAGGGATAACATGAACACTGAAGCTTTCTTT
TRBJ1-1 | NA | NA | TRBV6-5 | CASSYRGGQAEAFF | TGTGCCAGCAGTTACAGAGGAGGTCAGGCTGAAGCTTTCTTT
TRBJ2-1 | many | NA | TRBV25-1 | CASSVSGIAQFF | TGTGCCAGCAGTGTCTCCGGCATAGCGCAGTTCTTC
TRBJ2-7 | NA | NA | TRBV29-1 | CSAQQGGLEQYF | TGCAGCGCACAGCAGGGGGGTCTAGAGCAGTACTTC
TRBJ1-2 | NA | NA | TRBV28 | CATRPSTNYGYTF | TGTGCCACCCGCCCCAGTACTAACTATGGCTACACCTTC
TRBJ2-3 | NA | NA | TRBV18 | CASSPLQGGAADTQYF | TGTGCCAGCTCACCGTTACAGGGTGGGGCCGCAGATACGCAGTATTTT
TRBJ1-1 | many | NA | TRBV2 | CASSPDTQHREAFF | TGTGCCAGCAGTCCGGACACCCAACACCGCGAAGCTTTCTTT
TRBJ2-7 | NA | TRBD1 | TRBV6-1 | CASKEQGASYEQYF | TGTGCCAGCAAGGAGCAGGGGGCCTCCTACGAGCAGTACTTC